The text below deals with one T cell receptor (beta chain). Its matching antigen is unknown. These data originate in a study of cytomegalovirus exposure and HLA in healthy donors. The study's findings and limits: An analysis done earlier found most TCR beta V segments productive about 87% or about 30% of the time. A later analysis found most CMV-associated TCR beta chains apparently HLA-restricted.

CDR3 length: 11 amino acids. Germline V CDR1 and CDR2: SNHLY, FYNNEI. V was trimmed by 8 bases and J by 2 bases, leaving 5 bases between them. The PCR used 60 Vbeta and 13 Jbeta primers. TCRdb's table, derived via immunoSEQ multiplex PCR, lists solely in-frame clones and lacks some. The sample lists fewer than 110,000 clones, roughly 80% seen once, with roughly 4% in the top ten. All donors participated as healthy donors of bone marrow. This receptor was taken from a man in his forties or fifties in good health and CMV-seropositive. This chain uses TRBV2 with TRBJ2-3; D unclear. The sample was PBMCs. The CDR3 DNA follows: TGTGCCAGCGTATACACAGATACGCAGTATTTT. Translated: CASVYTDTQYF.